This T cell receptor (beta chain) was observed in a study of blood T cell repertoires in COVID-19. Study-wide context: The analysed material was cDNA or gDNA that came from T cells, B-cell-depleted T cells, or PBMCs.

Sequenced by immunoSEQ multiplex PCR; TCRdb stores in-frame clones only, minus some. The profile shows some 400,000 clones, roughly 90% of them singletons. This CDR3 has 14 residues. The germline V gene has CDR1 SGHAT and CDR2 FQNNGV. Trimming pared 7 bases from V and 0 bases from J, leaving 10 bases between. The source material was PBMCs or T cells enriched from blood (not recorded which). This chain joins TRBV11-2 and TRBJ1-3; no definite D call. The receptor was derived from a woman aged 30 to 39 who had recovered from COVID-19. CDR3: CASKRLLSGNTIYF. CDR3 in DNA: TGTGCCAGCAAGAGACTTCTCTCTGGAAACACCATATATTTT.